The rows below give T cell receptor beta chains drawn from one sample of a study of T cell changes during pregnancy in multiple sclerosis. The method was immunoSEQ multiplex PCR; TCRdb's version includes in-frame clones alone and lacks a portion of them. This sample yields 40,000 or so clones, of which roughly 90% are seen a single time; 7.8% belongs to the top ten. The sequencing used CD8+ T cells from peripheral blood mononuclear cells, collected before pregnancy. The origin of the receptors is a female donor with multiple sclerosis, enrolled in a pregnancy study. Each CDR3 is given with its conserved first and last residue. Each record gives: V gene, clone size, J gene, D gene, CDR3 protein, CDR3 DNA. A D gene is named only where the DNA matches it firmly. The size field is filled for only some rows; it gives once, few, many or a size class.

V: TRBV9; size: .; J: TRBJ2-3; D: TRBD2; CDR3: CASSVGGGTQYF; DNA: TGTGCCAGCAGCGTAGGCGGGGGTACGCAGTATTTT
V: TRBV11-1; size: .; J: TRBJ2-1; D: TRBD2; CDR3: CASSRTSVEQFF; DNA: TGTGCCAGCAGCCGGACTAGCGTTGAGCAGTTCTTC
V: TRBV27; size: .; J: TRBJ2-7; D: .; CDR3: CASRRSSYSSYEQYF; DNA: TGTGCCAGCAGACGCTCATCTTACAGCTCCTACGAGCAGTACTTC
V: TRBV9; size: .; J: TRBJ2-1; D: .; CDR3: CASGGASSYNEQFF; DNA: TGTGCCAGTGGGGGGGCCAGCTCCTACAATGAGCAGTTCTTC
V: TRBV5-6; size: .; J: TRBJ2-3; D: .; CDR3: CASEDGQTDTQYF; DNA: TGTGCCAGCGAGGACGGACAGACAGATACGCAGTATTTT
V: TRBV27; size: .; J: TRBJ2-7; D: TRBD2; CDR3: CASSFRTSGYEQYF; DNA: TGTGCCAGCAGTTTTCGGACTAGCGGCTACGAGCAGTACTTC
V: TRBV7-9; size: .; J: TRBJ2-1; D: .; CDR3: CASSFINEQFF; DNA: TGTGCCAGCAGCTTTATCAATGAGCAGTTCTTC
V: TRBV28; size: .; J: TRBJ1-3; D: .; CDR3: CASSLSQGYNGNTIYF; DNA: TGTGCCAGCAGTTTAAGCCAGGGGTATAATGGAAACACCATATATTTT
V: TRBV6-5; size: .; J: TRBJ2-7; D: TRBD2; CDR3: CASSTGLAGYEQYF; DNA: TGTGCCAGCAGTACCGGACTAGCGGGCTACGAGCAGTACTTC
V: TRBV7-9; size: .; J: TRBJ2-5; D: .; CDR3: CASSSGRDQYF; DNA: TGTGCCAGCAGCTCTGGGAGAGACCAGTACTTC
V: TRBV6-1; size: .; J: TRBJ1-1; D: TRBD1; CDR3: CASRTGGSTEAFF; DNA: TGTGCCAGCAGAACAGGGGGAAGTACTGAAGCTTTCTTT
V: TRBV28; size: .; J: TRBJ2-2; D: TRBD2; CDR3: CASSLPGAGTSGWRGYTGELFF; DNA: TGTGCCAGCAGTTTGCCTGGAGCCGGGACTAGCGGGTGGAGGGGATACACCGGGGAGCTGTTTTTT
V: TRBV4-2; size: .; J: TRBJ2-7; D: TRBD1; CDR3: CASSQDSPDRGVSYEQYF; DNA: TGTGCCAGCAGCCAAGATTCCCCGGACAGGGGAGTTTCCTACGAGCAGTACTTC
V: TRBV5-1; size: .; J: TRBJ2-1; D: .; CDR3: CASSLEGGGIRNEQFF; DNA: TGCGCCAGCAGCTTGGAAGGTGGCGGGATACGGAATGAGCAGTTCTTC
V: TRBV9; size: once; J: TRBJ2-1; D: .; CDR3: CASTPKQFF; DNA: TGTGCCAGCACCCCCAAGCAGTTCTTC
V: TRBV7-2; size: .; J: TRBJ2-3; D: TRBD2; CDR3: CASSFTSGSADTQYF; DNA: TGTGCCAGCAGCTTTACTAGCGGGAGTGCAGATACGCAGTATTTT
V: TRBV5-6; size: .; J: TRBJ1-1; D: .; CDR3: CASSLGGTETFF; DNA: TGTGCCAGCAGCTTGGGTGGAACAGAAACTTTCTTT
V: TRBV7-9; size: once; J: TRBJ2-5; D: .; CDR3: CASSLPRETQYF; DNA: TGTGCCAGCAGCTTACCCCGGGAGACCCAGTACTTC
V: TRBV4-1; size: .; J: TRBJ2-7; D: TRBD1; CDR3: CASSSGQEYEQYF; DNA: TGCGCCAGCAGCTCTGGACAGGAATACGAGCAGTACTTC
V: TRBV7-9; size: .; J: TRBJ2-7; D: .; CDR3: CASSPRGAPYEQYF; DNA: TGTGCCAGCAGCCCACGGGGGGCCCCCTACGAGCAGTACTTC
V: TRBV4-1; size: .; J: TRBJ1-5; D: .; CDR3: CASSQVEYSNQPQHF; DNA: TGCGCCAGCAGCCAAGTAGAGTATAGCAATCAGCCCCAGCATTTT
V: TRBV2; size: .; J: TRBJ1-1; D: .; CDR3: CASIIGDTEAFF; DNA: TGTGCCAGCATCATAGGGGACACTGAAGCTTTCTTT
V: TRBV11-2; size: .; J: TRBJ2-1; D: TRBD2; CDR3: CASSSGLAYYNEQFF; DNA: TGTGCCAGCAGCTCCGGACTAGCCTACTACAATGAGCAGTTCTTC
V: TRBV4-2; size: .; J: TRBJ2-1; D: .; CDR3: CASRLAANEQFF; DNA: TGTGCCAGCAGATTAGCGGCTAATGAGCAGTTCTTC
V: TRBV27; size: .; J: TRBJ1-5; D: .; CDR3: CASSLSLAGPQHF; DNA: TGTGCCAGCAGTTTATCGTTGGCGGGGCCCCAGCATTTT
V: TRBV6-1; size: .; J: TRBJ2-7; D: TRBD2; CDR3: CASLGRGSAYEQYF; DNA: TGTGCCTCCCTCGGGCGGGGGTCCGCCTACGAGCAGTACTTC
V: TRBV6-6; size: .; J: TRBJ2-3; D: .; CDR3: CASSKETRRDTQYF; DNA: TGTGCCAGCAGTAAGGAGACTAGAAGAGATACGCAGTATTTT
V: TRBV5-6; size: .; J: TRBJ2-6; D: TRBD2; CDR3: CASGRGDYSGANVLTF; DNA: TGTGCCAGCGGTCGTGGGGACTACTCTGGGGCCAACGTCCTGACTTTC
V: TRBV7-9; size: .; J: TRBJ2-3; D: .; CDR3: CASSPRGSGTDTQYF; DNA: TGTGCCAGCAGCCCCCGTGGTAGCGGCACAGATACGCAGTATTTT
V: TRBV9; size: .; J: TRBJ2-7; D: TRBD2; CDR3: CASSPSRGGTYEQYF; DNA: TGTGCCAGCAGCCCGAGCCGGGGGGGGACCTACGAGCAGTACTTC
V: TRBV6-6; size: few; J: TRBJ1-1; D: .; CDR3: CASRTFRRNTEAFF; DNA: TGTGCCAGCAGGACATTTCGTAGGAACACTGAAGCTTTCTTT
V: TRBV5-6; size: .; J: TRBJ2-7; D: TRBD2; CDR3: CASSLSLAGYEQYF; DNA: TGTGCCAGCAGCTTGAGTCTAGCGGGCTACGAGCAGTACTTC
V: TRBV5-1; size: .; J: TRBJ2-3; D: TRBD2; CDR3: CASSPDSGITDTQYF; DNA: TGCGCCAGCAGCCCGGATAGCGGGATCACAGATACGCAGTATTTT
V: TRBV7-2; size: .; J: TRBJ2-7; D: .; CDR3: CASSPQPSPGYEQYF; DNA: TGTGCCAGCAGCCCCCAACCGAGCCCGGGGTACGAGCAGTACTTC
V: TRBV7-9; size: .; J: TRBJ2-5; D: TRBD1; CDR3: CASSLEQGKGETQYF; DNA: TGTGCCAGCAGCTTAGAACAGGGGAAAGGAGAGACCCAGTACTTC
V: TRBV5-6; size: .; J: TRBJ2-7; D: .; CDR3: CASSHRWGREEQYF; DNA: TGTGCCAGCAGCCACAGGTGGGGGCGGGAGGAGCAGTACTTC
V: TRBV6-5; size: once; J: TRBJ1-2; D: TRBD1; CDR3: CASLTRGDYGYTF; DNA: TGTGCCAGCCTCACCAGGGGGGACTATGGCTACACCTTC
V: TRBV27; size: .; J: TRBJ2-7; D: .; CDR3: CASSLSGGHYEQYF; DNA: TGTGCCAGCAGTTTAAGCGGCGGCCACTACGAGCAGTACTTC
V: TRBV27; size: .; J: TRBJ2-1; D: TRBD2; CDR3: CASSLLGLAGDEQFF; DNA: TGTGCCAGCAGTTTACTTGGACTAGCGGGAGATGAGCAGTTCTTC
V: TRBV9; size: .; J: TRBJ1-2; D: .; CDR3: CASSATTGTSPLYGYTF; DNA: TGTGCCAGCAGCGCCACAACCGGGACATCGCCACTCTATGGCTACACCTTC
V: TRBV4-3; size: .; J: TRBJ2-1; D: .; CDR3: CASSQDQLSQFF; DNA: TGCGCCAGCAGCCAAGATCAACTTTCGCAGTTCTTC
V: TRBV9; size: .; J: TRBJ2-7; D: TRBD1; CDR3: CASSARDRGSYEQYF; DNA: TGTGCCAGCAGCGCCCGGGACAGGGGATCCTACGAGCAGTACTTC
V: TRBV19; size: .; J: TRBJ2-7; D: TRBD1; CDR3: CASSIGTASSYEQYF; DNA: TGTGCCAGTAGTATCGGGACAGCGAGCTCCTACGAGCAGTACTTC
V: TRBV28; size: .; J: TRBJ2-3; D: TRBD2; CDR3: CASSPGVAGLSTDTQYF; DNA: TGTGCCAGCAGTCCCGGGGTAGCGGGCCTTAGCACAGATACGCAGTATTTT
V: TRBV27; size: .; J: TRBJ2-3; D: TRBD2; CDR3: CASTLLASGITDTQYF; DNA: TGTGCCAGCACCCTCTTGGCTAGCGGGATCACAGATACGCAGTATTTT
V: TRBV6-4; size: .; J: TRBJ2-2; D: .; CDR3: CASSDWGSGELFF; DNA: TGTGCCAGCAGTGACTGGGGCTCCGGGGAGCTGTTTTTT
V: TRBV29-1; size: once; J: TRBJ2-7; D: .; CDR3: CSVGGAGGSYEQYF; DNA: TGCAGCGTTGGGGGGGCAGGGGGCTCCTACGAGCAGTACTTC
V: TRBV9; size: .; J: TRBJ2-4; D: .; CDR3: CASSPGLAENIQYF; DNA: TGTGCCAGCTCGCCGGGGTTAGCGGAAAACATTCAGTACTTC
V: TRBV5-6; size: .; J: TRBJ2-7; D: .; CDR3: CASSGEGQGAGKQYF; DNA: TGTGCCAGCAGCGGGGAGGGGCAGGGGGCCGGAAAGCAGTACTTC
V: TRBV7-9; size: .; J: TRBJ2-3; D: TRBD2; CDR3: CASSLLAGGADTQYF; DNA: TGTGCCAGCAGCCTACTAGCGGGAGGTGCAGATACGCAGTATTTT
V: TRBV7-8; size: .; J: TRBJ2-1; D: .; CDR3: CASQLTDYNEQFF; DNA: TGTGCCAGCCAATTGACTGACTACAATGAGCAGTTCTTC
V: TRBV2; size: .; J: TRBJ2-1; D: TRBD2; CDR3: CASSEALPGLFGGSSYNEQFF; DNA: TGTGCCAGCAGTGAAGCGCTTCCGGGTTTGTTCGGCGGGAGCTCCTACAATGAGCAGTTCTTC
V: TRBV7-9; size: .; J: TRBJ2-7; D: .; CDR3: CASTPADSYEQYF; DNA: TGTGCCAGCACCCCTGCGGACTCCTACGAGCAGTACTTC